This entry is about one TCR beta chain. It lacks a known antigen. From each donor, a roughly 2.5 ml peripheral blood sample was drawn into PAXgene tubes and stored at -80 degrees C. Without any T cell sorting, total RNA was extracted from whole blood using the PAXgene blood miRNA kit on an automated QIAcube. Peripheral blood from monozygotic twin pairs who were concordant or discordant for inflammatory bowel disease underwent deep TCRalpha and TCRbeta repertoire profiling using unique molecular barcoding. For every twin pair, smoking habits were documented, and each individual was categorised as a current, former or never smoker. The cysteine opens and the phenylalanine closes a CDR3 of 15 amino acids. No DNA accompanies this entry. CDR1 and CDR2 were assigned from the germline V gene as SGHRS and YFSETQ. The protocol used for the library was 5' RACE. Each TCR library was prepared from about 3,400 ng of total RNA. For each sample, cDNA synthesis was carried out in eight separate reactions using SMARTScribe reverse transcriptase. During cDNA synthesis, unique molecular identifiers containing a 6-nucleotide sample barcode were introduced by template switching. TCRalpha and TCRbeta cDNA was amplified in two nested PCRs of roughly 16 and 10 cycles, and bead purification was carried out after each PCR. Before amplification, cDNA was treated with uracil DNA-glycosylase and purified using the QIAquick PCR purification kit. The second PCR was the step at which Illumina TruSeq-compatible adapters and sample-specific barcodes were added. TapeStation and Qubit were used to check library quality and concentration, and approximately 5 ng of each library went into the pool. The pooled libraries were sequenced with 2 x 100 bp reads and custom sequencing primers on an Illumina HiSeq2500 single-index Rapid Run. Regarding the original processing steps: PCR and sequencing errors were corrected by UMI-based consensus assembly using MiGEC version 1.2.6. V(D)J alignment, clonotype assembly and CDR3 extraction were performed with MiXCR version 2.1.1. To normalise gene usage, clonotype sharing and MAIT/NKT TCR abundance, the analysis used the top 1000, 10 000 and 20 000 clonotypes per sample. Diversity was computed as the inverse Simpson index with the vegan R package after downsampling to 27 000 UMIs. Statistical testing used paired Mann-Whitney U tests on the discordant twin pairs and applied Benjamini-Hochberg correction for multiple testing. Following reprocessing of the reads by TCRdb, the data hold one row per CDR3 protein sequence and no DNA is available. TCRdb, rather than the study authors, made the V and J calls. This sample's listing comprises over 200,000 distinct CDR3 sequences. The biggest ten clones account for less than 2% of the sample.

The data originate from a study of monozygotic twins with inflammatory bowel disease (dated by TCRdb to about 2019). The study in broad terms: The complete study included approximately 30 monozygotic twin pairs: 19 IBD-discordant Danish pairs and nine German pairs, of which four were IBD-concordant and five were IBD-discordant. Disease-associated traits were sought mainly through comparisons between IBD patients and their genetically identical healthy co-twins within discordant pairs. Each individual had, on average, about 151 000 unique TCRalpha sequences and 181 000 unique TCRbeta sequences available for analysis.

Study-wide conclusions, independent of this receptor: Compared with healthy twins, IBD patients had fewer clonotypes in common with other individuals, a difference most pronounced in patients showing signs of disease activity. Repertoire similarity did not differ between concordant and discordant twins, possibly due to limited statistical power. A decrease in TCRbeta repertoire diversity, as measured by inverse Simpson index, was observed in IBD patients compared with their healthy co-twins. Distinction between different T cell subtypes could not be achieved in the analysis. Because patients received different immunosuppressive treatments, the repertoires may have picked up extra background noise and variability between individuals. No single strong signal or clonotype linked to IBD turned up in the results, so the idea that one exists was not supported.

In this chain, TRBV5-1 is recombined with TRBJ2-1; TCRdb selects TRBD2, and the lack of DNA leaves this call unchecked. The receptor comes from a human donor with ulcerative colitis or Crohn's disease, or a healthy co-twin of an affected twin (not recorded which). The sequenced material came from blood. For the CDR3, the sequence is CASSPTSVPYNEQFF.